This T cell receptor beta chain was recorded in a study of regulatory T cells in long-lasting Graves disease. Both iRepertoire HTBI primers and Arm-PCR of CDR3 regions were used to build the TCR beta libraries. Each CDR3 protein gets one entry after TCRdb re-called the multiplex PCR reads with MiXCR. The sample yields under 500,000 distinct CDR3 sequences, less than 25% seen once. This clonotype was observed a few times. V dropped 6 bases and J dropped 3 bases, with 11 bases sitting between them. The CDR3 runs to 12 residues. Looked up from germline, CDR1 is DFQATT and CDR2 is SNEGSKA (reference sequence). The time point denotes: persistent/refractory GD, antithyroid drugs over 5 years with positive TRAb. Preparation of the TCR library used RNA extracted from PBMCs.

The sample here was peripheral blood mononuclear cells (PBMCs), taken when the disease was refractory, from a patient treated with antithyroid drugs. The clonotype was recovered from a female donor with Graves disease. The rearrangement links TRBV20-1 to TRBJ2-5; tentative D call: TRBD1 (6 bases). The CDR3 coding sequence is TGCAGTGCCACCTGGACAGAAGAGACCCAGTACTTC. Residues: CSATWTEETQYF.